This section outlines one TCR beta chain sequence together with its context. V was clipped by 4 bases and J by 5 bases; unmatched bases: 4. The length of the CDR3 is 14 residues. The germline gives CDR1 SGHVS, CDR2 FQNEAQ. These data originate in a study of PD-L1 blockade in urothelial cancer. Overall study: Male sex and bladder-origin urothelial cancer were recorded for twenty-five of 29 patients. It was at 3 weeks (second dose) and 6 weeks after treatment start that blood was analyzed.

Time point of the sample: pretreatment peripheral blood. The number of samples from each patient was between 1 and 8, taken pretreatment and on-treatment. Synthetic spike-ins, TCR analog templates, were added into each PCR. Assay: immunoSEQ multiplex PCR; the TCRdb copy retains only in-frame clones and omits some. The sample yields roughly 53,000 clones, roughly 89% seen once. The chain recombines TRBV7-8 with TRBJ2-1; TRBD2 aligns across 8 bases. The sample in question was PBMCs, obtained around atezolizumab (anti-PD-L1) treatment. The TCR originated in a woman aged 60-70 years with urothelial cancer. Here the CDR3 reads CASSSYGGDNEQFF. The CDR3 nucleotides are TGTGCCAGCAGCTCTTACGGGGGGGACAATGAGCAGTTCTTC.